This T cell receptor beta chain was identified in a study of T cells in Graves' hyperthyroidism and ophthalmopathy (dated by TCRdb to between 2018 and 2021). Turning to the overall study: Peripheral blood samples were taken at the time of initial diagnosis, prior to any treatment. A discovery cohort of roughly 96 patients, approximately 45 with Graves' ophthalmopathy and approximately 60 with stable Graves' hyperthyroidism, was used to find distinguishing TCR V-J signatures. An independent validation cohort of under 20 hyperthyroidism patients and 17 patients who later progressed to ophthalmopathy tested prospective prediction of ophthalmopathy. The 80 to 100 discovery patients were randomly divided into training and test sets at a 7:3 ratio. In roughly six Graves' hyperthyroidism patients, the study also compared T-cell repertoires from thyroid tissue with T-cell repertoires from blood. Following sampling, methimazole starting at 30 mg daily was given to hyperthyroidism patients, and high-dose intravenous methylprednisolone was given to ophthalmopathy patients. TCR Vbeta CDR3 sequencing of some 140 peripheral blood samples (under 45 ophthalmopathy, 75 to 80 hyperthyroidism and some 17 progressor patients) is reported in the paper.

In the ophthalmopathy patients, disease was moderately to severely active, with a Clinical Activity Score of 3 or more, a NOSPECS grade of 4 or more, and a duration of less than 3 months. Any patient with an uncontrolled infection, another autoimmune disease, pregnancy or lactation was excluded. Clinical symptoms, serum thyroxine and TRAb, thyroid ultrasound, and orbital computed tomography formed the basis for the diagnoses. Ficoll-Paque density gradient centrifugation was used to isolate PBMCs from 8.5 to 10 ml of fresh peripheral blood. Total RNA was extracted with Trizol reagent, and quality was checked on an Agilent 2100 Bioanalyzer. Turning to this clonotype: Its antigen remains undetermined. The sample holds no much larger clone one base away, and base qualities are not on file.

Amplification of TCR beta CDR3 regions was carried out from RNA transcripts. For the first round of RT-PCR on the TCR CDR3, the HTBI primer set was used together with the Qiagen OneStep RT-PCR kit. The libraries were constructed in a second round of multiplex PCR and then size-selected and purified. Sequencing of the libraries was done on an Illumina HiSeq2000 using paired-end 100 bp reads. Concerning the study's data processing: SOAPnuke was used to process the raw data, throwing out any read that contained adapters or uncalled bases, had a mean Phred below 15, or lacked an exact constant-primer or identifier match. High-quality paired reads were merged with COPE v1.2.5, and unique nucleotide sequences were defined as clonotypes. MiTCR v1.1 was used to align clonotypes to the IMGT TRBV, TRBD and TRBJ reference segments. Only V-J combinations with frequency above 0.0001, covering approximately 99% of repertoires, were analysed. A TCS score was defined as the ratio of F50 (clonal expansion) to E x V (chaos), with BLOSUM62-based TCRdist applied between CDR3 peptides within each V-J. Welch's t-statistics and random forest reduced some 510 V-J features to 10 to 15, which were used in a naive Bayes classifier (R e1071). TCRdb reran the public reads through fastp at Q25 and MiXCR, keeping productive beta chains. Rows with one shared CDR3 protein collapse into an entry with the most common genes and DNA. Clone size and V and J calls follow TCRdb, not the original study. For this sample there are around 530,000 distinct CDR3 sequences; about 15% appear just once. Approximately 16% of the sample is taken by the ten largest.

General findings and caveats noted by the study authors: Most expanded thyroid clonotypes (frequency above 0.001) were also found in blood, which suggests that blood repertoires may mirror thyroid immune responses. Ophthalmopathy was separated from stable hyperthyroidism by a 13 V-J signature model, with around 90% sensitivity and approximately 81% specificity obtained in cross-validation and 80%/75% obtained in testing. In validation, the model predicted progression to ophthalmopathy with around 71% sensitivity and about 72% specificity, a median of about six months before onset. No statistical method was used to set the sample size in advance, and investigators knew the group allocation.

The CDR3 starts with the cysteine, ends with the phenylalanine, and has 15 residues. The read is trimmed to its CDR3 DNA, 45 bases read in frame from base 1. The CDR1 and CDR2 encoded by the germline V gene (reference sequence) are LNHNV and YYDKDF. Trimming removed 5 bases from V and 3 bases from J; the gene matches leave 6 bases unexplained. The V and J segments used are TRBV15 and TRBJ2-2; 7 bases in the junction line up with TRBD1. This sequence originates from a young woman with Graves' ophthalmopathy. The specimen was blood. The DNA reads as follows: TGTGCCACCAGCGGGGGACAGCTGGACACCGGGGAGCTGTTTTTT. This codes for CATSGGQLDTGELFF. The variable domain in full, with residues beyond the CDR3 obtained from the reference TRBV15 and TRBJ2-2 genes, is DAMVIQNPRYQVTQFGKPVTLSCSQTLNHNVMYWYQQKSSQAPKLLFHYYDKDFNNEADTPDNFQSRRPNTSFCFLDIRSPGLGDTAMYLCATSGGQLDTGELFFGEGSRLTVL.